This T cell receptor beta chain was obtained from a study of cytomegalovirus exposure and HLA in healthy donors. General study results and limits: Several top significant clusters appeared, in a later analysis, to be linked to common viral pathogens. What a later analysis reportedly showed was that an Asian-associated ancestry cluster had fewer N-insertions than the roughly 670-donor mean. Both high specificity and high sensitivity reportedly marked the classifier's diagnosis of cytomegalovirus status. A later analysis revealed that TCR association rates differed between HLA loci, peaking at DRB1 and bottoming out at HLA-C.

Researchers ran the PCR with 60 Vbeta and 13 Jbeta primers. Sequencing was performed with immunoSEQ multiplex PCR; in TCRdb, only in-frame clones are kept and a portion is missing. The sample holds some 130,000 clones; roughly four fifths are singletons and the top ten take roughly 2%. About this clone: The antigen remains unidentified.

In germline, CDR1 is MNHNS, CDR2 SASEGT. V dropped 0 bases and J dropped 5 bases, with 19 bases sitting between them. CDR3 size: 17 residues. The sequence was obtained from a man younger than 40 in good health and CMV-seronegative. The gene calls are TRBV6-1 and TRBJ2-5; a possible D gene is TRBD2 (6 bases). Sequencing used PBMCs. The CDR3 is CASSEARDGTSSETQYF. As DNA, the CDR3 is TGTGCCAGCAGTGAAGCTCGGGACGGGACTTCTTCGGAGACCCAGTACTTC.